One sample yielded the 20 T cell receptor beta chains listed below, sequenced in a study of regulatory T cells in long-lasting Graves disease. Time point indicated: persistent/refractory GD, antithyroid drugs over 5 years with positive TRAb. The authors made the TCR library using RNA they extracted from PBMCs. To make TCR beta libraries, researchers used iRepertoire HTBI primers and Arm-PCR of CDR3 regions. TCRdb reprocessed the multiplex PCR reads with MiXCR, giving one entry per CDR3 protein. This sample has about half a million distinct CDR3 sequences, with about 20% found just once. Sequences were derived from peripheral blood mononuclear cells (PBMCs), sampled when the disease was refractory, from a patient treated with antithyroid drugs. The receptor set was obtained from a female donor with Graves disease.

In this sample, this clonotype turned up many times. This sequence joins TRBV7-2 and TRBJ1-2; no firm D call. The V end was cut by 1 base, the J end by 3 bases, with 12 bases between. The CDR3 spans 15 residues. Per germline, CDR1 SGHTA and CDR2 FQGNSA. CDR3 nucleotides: TGTGCCAGCAGCTTAGGGAAGGGCCGAGACTATGGCTACACCTTC. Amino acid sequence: CASSLGKGRDYGYTF. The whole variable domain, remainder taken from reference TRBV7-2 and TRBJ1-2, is GAGVSQSPSNKVTEKGKDVELRCDPISGHTALYWYRQSLGQGLEFLIYFQGNSAPDKSGLPSDRFSAERTGGSVSTLTIQRTQQEDSAVYLCASSLGKGRDYGYTFGSGTRLTVV.

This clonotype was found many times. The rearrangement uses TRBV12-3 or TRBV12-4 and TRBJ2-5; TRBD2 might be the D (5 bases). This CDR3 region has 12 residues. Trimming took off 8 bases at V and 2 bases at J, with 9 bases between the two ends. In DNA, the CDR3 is TGTGCCAGCCAAGGAGGTCAAGAGACCCAGTACTTC. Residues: CASQGGQETQYF.

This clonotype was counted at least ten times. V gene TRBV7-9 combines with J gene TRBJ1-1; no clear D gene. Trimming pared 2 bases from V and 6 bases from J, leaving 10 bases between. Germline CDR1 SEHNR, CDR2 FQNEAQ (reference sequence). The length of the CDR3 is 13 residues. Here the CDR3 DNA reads TGTGCCAGCAGCTTACAGGTGGGAGCTGAAGCTTTCTTT. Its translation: CASSLQVGAEAFF.

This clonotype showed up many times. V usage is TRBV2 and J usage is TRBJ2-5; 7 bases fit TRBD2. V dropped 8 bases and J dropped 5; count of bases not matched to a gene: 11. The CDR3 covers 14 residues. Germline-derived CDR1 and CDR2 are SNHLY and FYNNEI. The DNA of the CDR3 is TGTGCCAGCGGGAGGGGTAGAAGCCACGAGACCCAGTACTTC. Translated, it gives CASGRGRSHETQYF.

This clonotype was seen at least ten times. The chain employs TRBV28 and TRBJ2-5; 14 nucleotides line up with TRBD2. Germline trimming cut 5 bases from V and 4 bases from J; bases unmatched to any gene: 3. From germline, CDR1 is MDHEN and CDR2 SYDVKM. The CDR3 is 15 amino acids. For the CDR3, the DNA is TGTGCCAGCAGTCCCGGGACTAGCGGGAGAGAGACCCAGTACTTC. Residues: CASSPGTSGRETQYF.

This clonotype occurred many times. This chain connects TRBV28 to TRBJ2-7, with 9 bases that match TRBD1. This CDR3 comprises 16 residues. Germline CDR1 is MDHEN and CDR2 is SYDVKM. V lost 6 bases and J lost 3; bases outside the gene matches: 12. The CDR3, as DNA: TGTGCCAGCAGGGGGGGACAGGGACAGCGAAACTACGAGCAGTACTTC. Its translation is CASRGGQGQRNYEQYF.

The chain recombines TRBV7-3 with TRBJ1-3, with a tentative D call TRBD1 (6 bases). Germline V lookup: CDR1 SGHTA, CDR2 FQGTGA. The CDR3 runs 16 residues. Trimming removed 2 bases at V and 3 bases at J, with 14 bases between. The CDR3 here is CASSLGAGANGNTIYF. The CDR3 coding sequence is TGTGCCAGCAGCTTAGGGGCGGGGGCAAATGGAAACACCATATATTTT.

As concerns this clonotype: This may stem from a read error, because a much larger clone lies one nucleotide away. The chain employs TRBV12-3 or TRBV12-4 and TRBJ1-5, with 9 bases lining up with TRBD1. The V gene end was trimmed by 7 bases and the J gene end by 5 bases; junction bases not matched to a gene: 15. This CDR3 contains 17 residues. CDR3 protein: CASIAATGTGLDQPQHF. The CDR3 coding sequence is TGTGCCAGCATCGCTGCCACCGGGACAGGGCTCGATCAGCCCCAGCATTTT.

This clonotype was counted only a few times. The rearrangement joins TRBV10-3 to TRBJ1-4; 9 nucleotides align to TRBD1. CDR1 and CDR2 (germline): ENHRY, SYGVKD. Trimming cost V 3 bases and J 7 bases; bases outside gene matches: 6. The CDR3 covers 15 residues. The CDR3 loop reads CAISEEPGQGEKLFF. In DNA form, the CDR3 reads TGTGCCATCAGTGAAGAACCGGGACAGGGTGAAAAACTGTTTTTT.

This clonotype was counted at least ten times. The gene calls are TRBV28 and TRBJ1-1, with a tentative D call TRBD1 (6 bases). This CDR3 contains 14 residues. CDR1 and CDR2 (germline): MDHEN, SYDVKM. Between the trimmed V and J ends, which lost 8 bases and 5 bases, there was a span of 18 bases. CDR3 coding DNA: TGTGCCAGCGGCGCGGGACAAACTGGGACTGAAGCTTTCTTT. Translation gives CASGAGQTGTEAFF.

The CDR3 nucleotides are TGTGCCAGCCCCGGGACTAGCGGTATCTCGAGCACAGATACGCAGTATTTT. Amino acid sequence: CASPGTSGISSTDTQYF. The chain employs TRBV7-2 and TRBJ2-3; 11 nucleotides agree with TRBD2. V dropped 8 bases and J dropped 0; count of bases not matched to a gene: 10. The V gene's germline CDR1 is SGHTA and CDR2 FQGNSA. The CDR3 length is 17 residues.

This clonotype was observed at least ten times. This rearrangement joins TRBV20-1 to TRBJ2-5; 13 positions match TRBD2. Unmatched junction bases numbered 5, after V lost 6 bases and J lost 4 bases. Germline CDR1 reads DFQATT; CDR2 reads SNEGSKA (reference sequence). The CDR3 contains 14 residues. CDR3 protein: CSARTSGGGETQYF. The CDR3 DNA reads TGCAGTGCGCGGACTAGCGGGGGTGGAGAGACCCAGTACTTC.

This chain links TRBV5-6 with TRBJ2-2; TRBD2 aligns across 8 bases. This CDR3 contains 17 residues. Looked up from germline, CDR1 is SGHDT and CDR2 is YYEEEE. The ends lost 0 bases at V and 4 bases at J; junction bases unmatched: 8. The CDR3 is CASSLVSSGLFTGELFF. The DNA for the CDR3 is TGTGCCAGCAGCTTGGTATCTAGCGGGCTATTCACCGGGGAGCTGTTTTTT.

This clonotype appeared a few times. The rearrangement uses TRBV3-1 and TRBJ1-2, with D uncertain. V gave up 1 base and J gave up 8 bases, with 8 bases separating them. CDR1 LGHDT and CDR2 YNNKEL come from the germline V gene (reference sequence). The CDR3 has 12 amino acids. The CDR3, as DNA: TGTGCCAGCAGCCAAGTGGGAGTAGGCTACACCTTC. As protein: CASSQVGVGYTF.

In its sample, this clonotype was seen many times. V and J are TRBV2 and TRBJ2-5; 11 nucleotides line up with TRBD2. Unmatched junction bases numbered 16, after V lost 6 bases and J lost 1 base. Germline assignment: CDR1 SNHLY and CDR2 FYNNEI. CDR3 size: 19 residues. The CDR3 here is CASSGETSGNHPFQETQYF. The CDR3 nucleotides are TGTGCCAGCAGCGGGGAGACTAGCGGGAACCACCCGTTCCAAGAGACCCAGTACTTC.

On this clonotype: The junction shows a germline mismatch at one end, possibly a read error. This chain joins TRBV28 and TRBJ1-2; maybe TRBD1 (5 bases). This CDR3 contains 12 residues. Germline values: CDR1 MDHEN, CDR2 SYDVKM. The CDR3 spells CASMGPPVLYVF. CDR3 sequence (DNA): TGTGCCAGCATGGGACCGCCGGTGCTGTATGTCTTC.

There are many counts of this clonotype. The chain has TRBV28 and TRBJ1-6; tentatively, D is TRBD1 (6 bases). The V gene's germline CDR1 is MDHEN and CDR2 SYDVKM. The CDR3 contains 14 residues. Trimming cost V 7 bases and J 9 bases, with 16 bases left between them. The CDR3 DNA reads TGTGCCAGCACCGACAGGACCAGCCCTTCACCCCTCCACTTT. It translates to CASTDRTSPSPLHF.

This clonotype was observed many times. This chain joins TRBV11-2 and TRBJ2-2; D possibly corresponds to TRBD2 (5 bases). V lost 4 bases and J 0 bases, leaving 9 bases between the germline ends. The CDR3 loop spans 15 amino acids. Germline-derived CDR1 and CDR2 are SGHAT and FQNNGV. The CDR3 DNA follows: TGTGCCAGCAGCTCAGTGAGGGCGAACACCGGGGAGCTGTTTTTT. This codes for CASSSVRANTGELFF.

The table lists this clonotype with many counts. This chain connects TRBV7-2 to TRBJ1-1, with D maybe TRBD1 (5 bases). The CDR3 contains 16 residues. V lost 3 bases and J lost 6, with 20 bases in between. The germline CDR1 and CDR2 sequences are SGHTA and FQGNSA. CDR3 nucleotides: TGTGCCAGCAGCTTGGGGGTCCGGGGGAGTGGAGCTGAAGCTTTCTTT. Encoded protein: CASSLGVRGSGAEAFF.

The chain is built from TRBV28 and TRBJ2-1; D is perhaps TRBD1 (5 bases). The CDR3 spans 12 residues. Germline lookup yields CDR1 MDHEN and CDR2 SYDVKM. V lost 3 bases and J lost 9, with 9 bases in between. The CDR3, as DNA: TGTGCCAGCAGTTTGATGGGGCGTGAGCAGTTCTTC. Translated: CASSLMGREQFF. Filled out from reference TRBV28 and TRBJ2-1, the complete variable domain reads DVKVTQSSRYLVKRTGEKVFLECVQDMDHENMFWYRQDPGLGLRLIYFSYDVKMKEKGDIPEGYSVSREKKERFSLILESASTNQTSMYLCASSLMGREQFFGPGTRLTVL.